Below are 15 T cell receptor beta chains sequenced from a single sample in a study of shared clonotypes between healthy human individuals. The method was immunoSEQ multiplex PCR; TCRdb's version includes in-frame clones alone and lacks a portion of them. The data show some 2 million clones, about 95% seen once. CD45RO-negative cells were positively selected for CCR7, leaving out terminally differentiated effector memory CD45RA+ cells. The sequenced material came from naive CD8+ T cells sorted from blood. These TCRs come from a man aged 18 to 29 in good health.

This chain connects TRBV15 to TRBJ2-7, with unresolved D. V dropped 5 bases and J dropped 5 bases, with 16 bases sitting between them. There are 14 residues in the CDR3. Germline-derived CDR1 and CDR2 are LNHNV and YYDKDF (reference sequence). The CDR3 here is CATSLGLEPDEQYF. The CDR3 coding sequence is TGTGCCACCAGCCTCGGGCTCGAGCCGGACGAGCAGTACTTC.

This chain joins TRBV4-1 and TRBJ2-7; D is unresolved. The CDR3 loop spans 13 amino acids. V was cut by 6 bases and J by 2 bases, with 11 bases left in between. Germline values: CDR1 MGHRA, CDR2 YSYEKL. The DNA of the CDR3 is TGCGCCAGCAGTCCCAGCATGACCTACGAGCAGTACTTC. Its translation is CASSPSMTYEQYF.

The rearrangement links TRBV10-3 to TRBJ2-7; TRBD2 matches at 8 bases. This CDR3 region has 18 residues. Germline V CDR1 and CDR2: ENHRY, SYGVKD. V lost 8 bases and J lost 2; bases outside the gene matches: 20. Written as DNA, the CDR3 is TGTGCCATCGCGGGGGGCCGCCCGGACGGAGGGGATCCCTACGAGCAGTACTTC. Encoded protein: CAIAGGRPDGGDPYEQYF.

This chain joins TRBV6-1 and TRBJ2-7; D call uncertain. From germline, CDR1 is MNHNS and CDR2 SASEGT. The length of the CDR3 is 15 residues. V dropped 0 bases and J dropped 3 bases, with 12 bases sitting between them. The CDR3 DNA reads TGTGCCAGCAGTGAAGCGCAAGCCTTAAGCTACGAGCAGTACTTC. Protein sequence: CASSEAQALSYEQYF.

The chain couples TRBV28 to TRBJ2-5, with unresolved D. There are 14 residues in the CDR3. From germline, CDR1 is MDHEN and CDR2 SYDVKM. V lost 6 bases, J lost 0 bases, and 11 bases lay in between. The CDR3 nucleotides read TGTGCCAGCAGCGAAGAAGTGTACCAAGAGACCCAGTACTTC. Residues: CASSEEVYQETQYF.

This chain connects TRBV2 to TRBJ2-5, with 8 nucleotides matching TRBD2. Trimming removed 8 bases from V and 1 base from J; junction bases left unmatched: 9. The CDR3 is 15 amino acids. Germline CDR1 is SNHLY and CDR2 is FYNNEI. The CDR3 DNA is TGTGCCAGCCGGGGGAAGCGGGAGCCCCAAGAGACCCAGTACTTC. Amino acid sequence: CASRGKREPQETQYF. The entire variable domain, with the rest obtained from reference TRBV2 and TRBJ2-5, is as follows: EPEVTQTPSHQVTQMGQEVILRCVPISNHLYFYWYRQILGQKVEFLVSFYNNEISEKSEIFDDQFSVERPDGSNFTLKIRSTKLEDSAMYFCASRGKREPQETQYFGPGTRLLVL.

The V call is TRBV6-6, the J call TRBJ2-5, with 9 bases lining up with TRBD2. There are 15 residues in the CDR3. From germline, CDR1 is MNHNY and CDR2 SVGAGI (reference sequence). V lost 6 bases to trimming and J lost 5 bases; unmatched junction nucleotides: 10. DNA for the CDR3: TGTGCCAGCAGCCTCTCGGGGCTAGCGGGGGAGACCCAGTACTTC. Its translation is CASSLSGLAGETQYF.

This rearrangement joins TRBV11-2 to TRBJ2-4; D may correspond to TRBD1 or TRBD2 (5 bases each). The V end lost 0 bases, the J end lost 6 bases, and 9 bases lay between the germline ends. CDR1 is SGHAT, CDR2 FQNNGV, per germline. This CDR3 spans 14 amino acids. In DNA, the CDR3 is TGTGCCAGCAGCTTAGAAGGGGCGGGAAACATTCAGTACTTC. Protein product: CASSLEGAGNIQYF. Supplemented by reference TRBV11-2 and TRBJ2-4, the full variable domain reads EAGVAQSPRYKIIEKRQSVAFWCNPISGHATLYWYQQILGQGPKLLIQFQNNGVVDDSQLPKDRFSAERLKGVDSTLKIQPAKLEDSAVYLCASSLEGAGNIQYFGAGTRLSVL.

This clone was seen only once. Other DNA sequences of this sample code for an identical CDR3. V usage is TRBV4-1 and J usage is TRBJ2-5, with D perhaps TRBD1 (5 bases). The V end lost 1 base, the J end lost 5 bases, and 5 bases lay between the germline ends. Germline V gene lookup returns CDR1 MGHRA and CDR2 YSYEKL. This CDR3 has 12 residues. For the CDR3, the DNA is TGCGCCAGCAGCCAAGCAGGGGAGACCCAGTACTTC. It is translated as CASSQAGETQYF.

The chain uses TRBV4-1 and TRBJ1-5, with a tentative D call TRBD1 (5 bases). In germline, CDR1 is MGHRA, CDR2 YSYEKL. V dropped 0 bases and J dropped 4 bases, with 10 bases sitting between them. The CDR3 is 15 amino acids. CDR3 coding DNA: TGCGCCAGCAGCCAAGATCCGGGGCAAAATCAGCCCCAGCATTTT. It specifies CASSQDPGQNQPQHF.

The chain joins TRBV29-1 to TRBJ2-1; maybe TRBD1 (6 bases). CDR1 and CDR2 (germline): SQVTM, ANQGSEA. V gave up 6 bases and J gave up 4 bases, with 13 bases separating them. The CDR3 spans 13 residues. The CDR3 protein is CSVRTVTYNEQFF. DNA of the CDR3: TGCAGCGTCCGGACAGTAACTTACAATGAGCAGTTCTTC.

This chain uses TRBV7-9 with TRBJ1-1; D gene unclear. The germline V and J ends were trimmed by 8 bases and 6 bases, with 7 bases remaining between them. Germline V CDR1 and CDR2: SEHNR, FQNEAQ (reference sequence). The CDR3 is made up of 10 amino acids. CDR3 amino acids: CASGGAEAFF. CDR3 in DNA: TGTGCCAGCGGAGGCGCTGAAGCTTTCTTT.

The J gene is TRBJ1-2, the V gene TRBV29-1; D possibly corresponds to TRBD1 (5 bases). Germline V CDR1 and CDR2: SQVTM, ANQGSEA. CDR3 length: 12 residues. Trimming removed 3 bases at V and 8 bases at J, with 13 bases between. The CDR3, as DNA: TGCAGCGTTGATCGGGGGAGCCCGGGCTACACCTTC. Translating gives CSVDRGSPGYTF.

V gene TRBV9 combines with J gene TRBJ1-6; no reliable D call. This CDR3 contains 16 residues. Trimming shortened V by 0 bases and J by 7 bases, and 14 bases separated the two germline ends. CDR1 is SGDLS and CDR2 is YYNGEE in the germline V gene. CDR3 sequence: CASSVVPVSGNSPLHF. CDR3 nucleotide sequence: TGTGCCAGCAGCGTAGTTCCGGTATCCGGGAATTCACCCCTCCACTTT.

CDR3 bases: TGTGCCAGCAGCTTTTTCCTCGGGACAGGGGTTATGGAGCAGTACTTC. It specifies CASSFFLGTGVMEQYF. This chain joins TRBV5-6 and TRBJ2-7; 10 bases map to TRBD1. The V gene end was trimmed by 2 bases and the J gene end by 7 bases; junction bases not matched to a gene: 12. CDR3 size: 16 residues. Looked up from germline, CDR1 is SGHDT and CDR2 is YYEEEE.